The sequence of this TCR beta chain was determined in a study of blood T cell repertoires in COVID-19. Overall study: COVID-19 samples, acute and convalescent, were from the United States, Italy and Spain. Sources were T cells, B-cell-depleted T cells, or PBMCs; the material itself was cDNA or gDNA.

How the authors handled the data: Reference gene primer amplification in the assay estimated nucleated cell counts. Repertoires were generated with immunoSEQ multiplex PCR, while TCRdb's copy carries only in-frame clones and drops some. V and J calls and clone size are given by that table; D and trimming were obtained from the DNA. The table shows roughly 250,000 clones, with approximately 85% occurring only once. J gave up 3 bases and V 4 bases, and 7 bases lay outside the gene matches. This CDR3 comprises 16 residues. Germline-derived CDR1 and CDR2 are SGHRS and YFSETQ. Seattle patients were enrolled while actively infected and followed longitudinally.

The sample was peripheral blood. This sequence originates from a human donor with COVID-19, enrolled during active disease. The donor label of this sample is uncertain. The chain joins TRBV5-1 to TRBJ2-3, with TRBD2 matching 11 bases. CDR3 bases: TGCGCCAGCAGCGTATCCGGGACTAGCGGTACAGATACGCAGTATTTT. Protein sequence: CASSVSGTSGTDTQYF.